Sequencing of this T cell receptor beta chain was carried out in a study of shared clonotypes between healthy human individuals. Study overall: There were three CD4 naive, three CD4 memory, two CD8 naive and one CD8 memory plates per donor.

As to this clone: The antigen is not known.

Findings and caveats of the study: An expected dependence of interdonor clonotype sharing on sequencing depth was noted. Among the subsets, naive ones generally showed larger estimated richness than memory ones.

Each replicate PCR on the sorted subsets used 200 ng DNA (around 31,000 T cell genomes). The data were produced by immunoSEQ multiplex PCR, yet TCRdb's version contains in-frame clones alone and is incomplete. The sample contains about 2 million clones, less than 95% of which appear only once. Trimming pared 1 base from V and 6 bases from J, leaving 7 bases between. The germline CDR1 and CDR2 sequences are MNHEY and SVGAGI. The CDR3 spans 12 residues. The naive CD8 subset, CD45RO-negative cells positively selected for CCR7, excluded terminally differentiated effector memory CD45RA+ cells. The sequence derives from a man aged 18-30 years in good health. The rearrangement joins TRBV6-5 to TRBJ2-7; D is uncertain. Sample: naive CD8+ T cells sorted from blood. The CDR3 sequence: CASSYYGSEQYF. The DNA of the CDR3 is TGTGCCAGCAGTTACTATGGTAGCGAGCAGTACTTC.